The clone carrying this T cell receptor (beta chain) was seen a few times. Its antigen is not identified. Trimming removed 3 bases at V and 4 bases at J, with 6 bases between. Germline V gene sequence: CDR1 DFQATT, CDR2 SNEGSKA (reference sequence). CDR3 length: 11 amino acids. TCR beta cDNA libraries included unique molecular identifiers. Researchers reported 400,000 to 600,000 cDNA molecules coming from about 1 to 10 million T cells. TCRdb passed the PCR reads through MiXCR, listing each CDR3 protein once. The data hold roughly 800,000 distinct CDR3 sequences, with approximately 53% observed a single time. The entry originates in a study of post-analysis software for immune sequencing data. For the study at large: The study covered relapsing-remitting, secondary progressive and progressive-relapsing courses of multiple sclerosis. Overall study findings and caveats: Patients showed TRBV5-6, TRBV5-1 and TRBV20-1 among several TRBV segments more frequent than in controls. Diversity measured as normalized Chao1 was significantly lower in multiple sclerosis patients than in controls.

V gene TRBV20-1 combines with J gene TRBJ1-2; D is uncertain. The clonotype originates from a girl aged 10-17 years with multiple sclerosis. Sequenced: blood. The CDR3 DNA follows: TGCAGTGCTAGTATCGGCTATGGCTACACCTTC. Translated, it gives CSASIGYGYTF.